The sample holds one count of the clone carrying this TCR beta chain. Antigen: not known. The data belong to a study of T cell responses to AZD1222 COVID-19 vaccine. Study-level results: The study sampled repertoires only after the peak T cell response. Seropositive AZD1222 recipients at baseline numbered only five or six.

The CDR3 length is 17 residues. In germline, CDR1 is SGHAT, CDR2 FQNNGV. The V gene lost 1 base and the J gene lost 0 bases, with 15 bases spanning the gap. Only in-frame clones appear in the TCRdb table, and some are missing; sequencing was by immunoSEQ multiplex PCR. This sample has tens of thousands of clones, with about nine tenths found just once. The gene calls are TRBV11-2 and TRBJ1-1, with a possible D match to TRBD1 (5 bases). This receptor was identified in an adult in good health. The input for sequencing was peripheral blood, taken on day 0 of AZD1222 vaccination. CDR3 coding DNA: TGTGCCAGCAGCTTAGTCGGGGGGGTAAACATGAACACTGAAGCTTTCTTT. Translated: CASSLVGGVNMNTEAFF.